Presented here are 32 T cell receptor beta chains from one specimen sequenced in a study of blood T cell repertoires in COVID-19. TCRdb keeps only in-frame clones here, not all; method: immunoSEQ multiplex PCR. Of about 210,000 clones in the sample, 88% were seen once. The sequenced sample consisted of peripheral blood. These receptor sequences come from a man between 18 and 29 years old with active or convalescent COVID-19.

This chain joins TRBV15 and TRBJ2-7, with 7 bases lining up with TRBD1. The germline CDR1 and CDR2 sequences are LNHNV and YYDKDF (reference sequence). The CDR3 loop spans 15 amino acids. J was trimmed by 4 bases and V by 0 bases; bases with no gene match: 6. CDR3 protein: CATSRDWRQGYEQYF. For the CDR3, the DNA is TGTGCCACCAGCAGAGATTGGAGACAGGGATACGAGCAGTACTTC.

The V gene is TRBV7-2, the J gene TRBJ2-7, with D unresolved. Germline CDR1 and CDR2: SGHTA and FQGNSA. CDR3 length: 15 residues. V was trimmed by 4 bases and J by 5 bases, leaving 18 bases between them. This CDR3 is CASSSTSSVFNEQYF. The CDR3 nucleotides read TGTGCCAGCAGCTCCACCAGCAGCGTGTTCAACGAGCAGTACTTC.

A few counts support this clone. J is TRBJ2-3 and V is TRBV19, with D possibly being TRBD2 (7 bases). Germline CDR1 is LNHDA and CDR2 is SQIVND (reference sequence). CDR3 length: 14 residues. Trimming left V 8 bases short and J 0 bases short, with 12 bases between. CDR3 amino acids: CASGGGHSTDTQYF. As DNA, the CDR3 is TGTGCCAGTGGGGGGGGACATAGCACAGATACGCAGTATTTT.

This clone has more than one count but fewer than ten. The chain links TRBV5-1 to TRBJ2-4; 10 bases match TRBD1. J gave up 7 bases and V 4 bases, and 14 bases lay outside the gene matches. The CDR3 has 17 amino acids. CDR1 SGHRS and CDR2 YFSETQ come from the germline V gene. CDR3 nucleotide sequence: TGCGCCAGCAGCGGTAGGGTCCCGGGACAGGGGATCAACATTCAGTACTTC. Its protein is CASSGRVPGQGINIQYF.

The chain couples TRBV3-1 (or the pseudogene TRBV3-2) to TRBJ2-7; D perhaps matches TRBD2 (6 bases). The CDR3 length is 15 residues. Trimming removed 7 bases at V and 2 bases at J, with 18 bases between. The germline V gene has CDR1 LGHDT and CDR2 YNNKEL (reference sequence). DNA of the CDR3: TGTGCCAGCAAGCCCGGGGGTGGGAGTCCCTACGAGCAGTACTTC. It codes for CASKPGGGSPYEQYF.

The V call is TRBV4-1, the J call TRBJ1-3; 7 positions agree with TRBD1. This CDR3 has 15 amino acids. Germline-derived CDR1 and CDR2 are MGHRA and YSYEKL. V shed 4 bases, J shed 5 bases, and the junction held 8 bases outside the gene matches. The chain's CDR3 is CASSRLQGSRNTIYF. The CDR3, as DNA: TGCGCCAGCAGCCGGCTACAGGGGAGCCGAAACACCATATATTTT.

The sample holds a few counts of this clone. The chain combines TRBV28 with TRBJ1-1, with 12 positions matching TRBD1. This CDR3 spans 15 amino acids. The germline V gene has CDR1 MDHEN and CDR2 SYDVKM. V dropped 7 bases and J dropped 7; count of bases not matched to a gene: 10. This CDR3 reads CASTTPGQGASEAFF. The CDR3 region has the DNA TGTGCCAGCACCACCCCGGGACAGGGGGCTAGTGAAGCTTTCTTT. Full variable domain (missing parts from reference TRBV28 and TRBJ1-1): DVKVTQSSRYLVKRTGEKVFLECVQDMDHENMFWYRQDPGLGLRLIYFSYDVKMKEKGDIPEGYSVSREKKERFSLILESASTNQTSMYLCASTTPGQGASEAFFGQGTRLTVV.

V gene TRBV7-2 combines with J gene TRBJ1-5, with D unresolved. The CDR3 length is 15 residues. V was cut by 1 base and J by 0 bases, with 7 bases left in between. CDR1 is SGHTA and CDR2 is FQGNSA in the germline V gene. Here the CDR3 reads CASSLGEYSNQPQHF. The CDR3 nucleotides are TGTGCCAGCAGCTTAGGAGAGTATAGCAATCAGCCCCAGCATTTT.

The chain couples TRBV6-5 to TRBJ2-2; weak D call: TRBD1 (5 bases). CDR1 and CDR2 from the germline V gene are MNHEY and SVGAGI. There are 15 residues in the CDR3. With 7 bases removed from V and 5 bases from J, the gap between germline ends came to 17 bases. This chain's CDR3 is CASTKGRVSTGELFF. The CDR3 coding sequence is TGTGCCAGCACGAAGGGCAGGGTTTCTACCGGGGAGCTGTTTTTT.

The CDR3 DNA reads as TGTGCCATCAGTGAGTCGGCCAAAAACACTGAAGCTTTCTTT. It translates to CAISESAKNTEAFF. The genes are TRBV10-3 and TRBJ1-1; D is undetermined. Germline V gene sequence: CDR1 ENHRY, CDR2 SYGVKD. This CDR3 comprises 14 residues. Trimming removed 0 bases at V and 2 bases at J, with 7 bases between.

The chain joins TRBV19 to TRBJ1-1, with a possible D match to TRBD1 (5 bases). The V gene's germline CDR1 is LNHDA and CDR2 SQIVND (reference sequence). Deletions cut 6 bases from V and 4 bases from J, with 12 bases between. The CDR3 spans 13 residues. This CDR3 reads CASRDRGTTEAFF. CDR3 coding DNA: TGTGCCAGTAGGGATAGGGGTACCACTGAAGCTTTCTTT.

The chain carries TRBV7-9 and TRBJ1-1; TRBD1 is a possible D gene (6 bases). V shed 5 bases and J shed 4 bases, with 17 bases lying between them. The CDR3 extends over 15 amino acids. CDR1 is SEHNR and CDR2 is FQNEAQ in the germline V gene (reference sequence). CDR3 region: CASSPDWGGGTEAFF. CDR3 DNA: TGTGCCAGCAGCCCGGACTGGGGGGGCGGCACTGAAGCTTTCTTT.

The J gene is TRBJ1-3, the V gene TRBV9; maybe TRBD1 (5 bases). Germline V CDR1 and CDR2: SGDLS, YYNGEE. The CDR3 is made up of 16 amino acids. Trimming removed 0 bases from V and 0 bases from J, with 10 bases in between. CDR3 residues: CASSVVMGLSGNTIYF. The CDR3 region has the DNA TGTGCCAGCAGCGTAGTGATGGGACTCTCTGGAAACACCATATATTTT.

The gene calls are TRBV14 and TRBJ1-2; possibly TRBD1 for D (6 bases). V was pared by 4 bases and J by 5 bases, with 14 bases between. There are 14 residues in the CDR3. Germline V gene sequence: CDR1 SGHDN, CDR2 FVKESK. The CDR3 sequence is CASSRADSYYGYTF. In DNA, the CDR3 is TGTGCCAGCAGCCGAGCGGACAGCTATTATGGCTACACCTTC.

The genes are TRBV7-9 and TRBJ1-2; D is uncertain. V lost 0 bases and J 0 bases, leaving 8 bases between the germline ends. The length of the CDR3 is 15 residues. CDR1 is SEHNR and CDR2 is FQNEAQ in the germline V gene (reference sequence). CDR3 region: CASSLAEGANYGYTF. The CDR3, as DNA: TGTGCCAGCAGCTTAGCGGAGGGTGCTAACTATGGCTACACCTTC. Full variable domain (remainder filled in from reference TRBV7-9 and TRBJ1-2): DTGVSQNPRHKITKRGQNVTFRCDPISEHNRLYWYRQTLGQGPEFLTYFQNEAQLEKSRLLSDRFSAERPKGSFSTLEIQRTEQGDSAMYLCASSLAEGANYGYTFGSGTRLTVV.

The rearrangement links TRBV11-3 to TRBJ1-4; 9 bases line up with TRBD1. This CDR3 spans 13 amino acids. V dropped 5 bases and J dropped 13; count of bases not matched to a gene: 8. CDR1 SGHNT and CDR2 YENEEA come from the germline V gene. DNA for the CDR3: TGTGCCAGCAGCCAAGACCTGACAGGGGGACTGTTTTTT. Residues: CASSQDLTGGLFF.

This rearrangement joins TRBV9 to TRBJ2-3, with D unresolved. Trimming removed 4 bases from V and 6 bases from J, with 9 bases in between. Germline CDR1 SGDLS, CDR2 YYNGEE. The CDR3 extends over 12 amino acids. CDR3 sequence reads: CASSKPRDTQYF. In nucleotides, the CDR3 is TGTGCCAGCAGCAAACCCCGGGATACGCAGTATTTT. The variable domain in full, completed from reference TRBV9 and TRBJ2-3, reads DSGVTQTPKHLITATGQRVTLRCSPRSGDLSVYWYQQSLDQGLQFLIQYYNGEERAKGNILERFSAQQFPDLHSELNLSSLELGDSALYFCASSKPRDTQYFGPGTRLTVL.

V is TRBV9 and J is TRBJ1-1; 7 bases map to TRBD1. With 3 bases clipped from V and 1 base from J, the junction kept 9 bases outside the gene matches. The CDR3 length is 16 residues. CDR1 and CDR2 (germline): SGDLS, YYNGEE. CDR3 DNA: TGTGCCAGCAGCGCAGCACTGACAGGGCAGAACACTGAAGCTTTCTTT. It codes for CASSAALTGQNTEAFF.

This chain links TRBV5-1 with TRBJ1-2; D may be TRBD1 (5 bases). The germline V gene encodes CDR1 SGHRS and CDR2 YFSETQ. This CDR3 is built from 15 residues. Trimming shortened V by 1 base and J by 3 bases, and 13 bases separated the two germline ends. The CDR3 reads CASSLPGPFDYGYTF. CDR3 bases: TGCGCCAGCAGCTTGCCAGGGCCCTTTGACTATGGCTACACCTTC. The entire variable domain, with the rest obtained from reference TRBV5-1 and TRBJ1-2, is as follows: KAGVTQTPRYLIKTRGQQVTLSCSPISGHRSVSWYQQTPGQGLQFLFEYFSETQRNKGNFPGRFSGRQFSNSRSEMNVSTLELGDSALYLCASSLPGPFDYGYTFGSGTRLTVV.

V gene TRBV5-1 combines with J gene TRBJ2-3; 12 bases agree with TRBD2. This CDR3 comprises 18 residues. Germline V gene lookup returns CDR1 SGHRS and CDR2 YFSETQ. Losses at the gene ends were 2 bases for V and 3 bases for J; bases not matched to a gene: 10. The CDR3 region is CASSFLAGGPGGTDTQYF. The CDR3 coding sequence is TGCGCCAGCAGCTTCCTAGCGGGAGGGCCGGGAGGGACAGATACGCAGTATTTT.

The table lists this clone with a count of one. The rearrangement uses TRBV6-5 and TRBJ1-1; D possibly corresponds to TRBD1 (6 bases). CDR1 is MNHEY, CDR2 SVGAGI, per germline. The length of the CDR3 is 15 residues. V was clipped by 5 bases and J by 1 base, with 14 bases between them. The DNA for the CDR3 is TGTGCCAGCAGTCACAGGCCGGGACAGAACACTGAAGCTTTCTTT. The encoded protein is CASSHRPGQNTEAFF.

This sequence joins TRBV11-2 and TRBJ2-3; TRBD2 matches 13 bases. V lost 5 bases, J lost 4 bases, and 6 bases stayed unmatched. The germline gives CDR1 SGHAT, CDR2 FQNNGV. The CDR3 is made up of 16 amino acids. The CDR3 sequence: CASSPRTSGRADTQYF. In DNA form, the CDR3 reads TGTGCCAGCAGCCCCCGGACTAGCGGGAGAGCAGATACGCAGTATTTT.

The gene calls are TRBV5-1 and TRBJ1-6; TRBD1 matches at 11 bases. Germline CDR1 and CDR2: SGHRS and YFSETQ. The V segment lost 0 bases and the J segment 10 bases; nucleotides outside the gene matches: 6. This CDR3 has 16 amino acids. The CDR3 loop is CASSLAPGQGVSPLHF. DNA of the CDR3: TGCGCCAGCAGCTTGGCTCCGGGACAGGGGGTATCACCCCTCCACTTT.

The chain employs TRBV7-9 and TRBJ1-2; 7 positions match TRBD1. There are 14 residues in the CDR3. CDR1 SEHNR and CDR2 FQNEAQ come from the germline V gene (reference sequence). J lost 6 bases, V lost 5 bases, and 9 bases had no gene match. The DNA of the CDR3 is TGTGCCAGCAGCAGAAAAACAGGGGCGAATGGCTACACCTTC. Protein: CASSRKTGANGYTF.

This chain links TRBV30 with TRBJ2-7; 7 bases are shared with TRBD1. V lost 3 bases and J lost 5; bases outside the gene matches: 19. From germline, CDR1 is GTSNPN and CDR2 SVGIG (reference sequence). There are 17 residues in the CDR3. CDR3: CAWSLRLGQALGDEQYF. The CDR3 nucleotides are TGTGCCTGGAGCCTAAGGCTCGGACAGGCCCTGGGGGACGAGCAGTACTTC. Using reference TRBV30 and TRBJ2-7 for the parts outside the CDR3, the full variable domain is SQTIHQWPATLVQPVGSPLSLECTVEGTSNPNLYWYRQAAGRGLQLLFYSVGIGQISSEVPQNLSASRPQDRQFILSSKKLLLSDSGFYLCAWSLRLGQALGDEQYFGPGTRLTVT.

The V and J genes are TRBV5-1 and TRBJ2-1, with D tentatively TRBD2 (5 bases). Germline V gives CDR1 SGHRS, CDR2 YFSETQ. V lost 0 bases and J lost 8, with 21 bases in between. CDR3 length: 17 residues. The CDR3 DNA sequence: TGCGCCAGCAGCTTGGAATTGTTGGGCGGAGGACTGGATGAGCAGTTCTTC. Its translation: CASSLELLGGGLDEQFF.

The chain is built from TRBV7-2 and TRBJ2-7; the match to TRBD1 covers 8 bases. V lost 1 base and J lost 7; bases outside the gene matches: 3. The CDR3 contains 13 residues. From germline, CDR1 is SGHTA and CDR2 FQGNSA. CDR3 nucleotides: TGTGCCAGCAGCTTAGACAGGGGGGAAGAGCAGTACTTC. Translated, it gives CASSLDRGEEQYF.

V gene TRBV5-5 combines with J gene TRBJ2-5, with 10 bases matching TRBD2. There are 14 residues in the CDR3. Germline V gene lookup returns CDR1 SGHKS and CDR2 YYEKEE (reference sequence). J was trimmed by 4 bases and V by 4 bases; bases with no gene match: 4. The CDR3, as DNA: TGTGCCAGCAGCATACGACTAGCGGGAGAGACCCAGTACTTC. This translates into CASSIRLAGETQYF.

The V gene is TRBV5-1, the J gene TRBJ2-2; 14 bases are shared with TRBD2. The CDR3 length is 16 residues. Germline loops: CDR1 SGHRS, CDR2 YFSETQ. The trim removed 4 bases at V and 6 bases at J, leaving 5 bases unmatched. CDR3 protein: CASSPTSGGAPGELFF. Written as DNA, the CDR3 is TGCGCCAGCAGCCCGACTAGCGGGGGGGCTCCCGGGGAGCTGTTTTTT.

The rearrangement links TRBV2 to TRBJ2-3, with 7 bases aligning to TRBD2. This CDR3 has 20 residues. The V gene end was trimmed by 3 bases and the J gene end by 0 bases; junction bases not matched to a gene: 18. Germline CDR1 and CDR2: SNHLY and FYNNEI. For the CDR3, the DNA is TGTGCCAGCAGTGATAGGAAGTATAGGACTAGAGAAACTAGCACAGATACGCAGTATTTT. This translates into CASSDRKYRTRETSTDTQYF.

This clone has at least ten counts. The chain recombines TRBV7-9 with TRBJ1-4; no clear D gene. Germline CDR1 and CDR2: SEHNR and FQNEAQ (reference sequence). This CDR3 spans 15 amino acids. Trimming took off 5 bases at V and 0 bases at J, with 10 bases between the two ends. The CDR3 here is CASSLSTTTNEKLFF. The CDR3 DNA follows: TGTGCCAGCAGCCTATCGACAACAACTAATGAAAAACTGTTTTTT.

V is TRBV7-8 and J is TRBJ1-6, with TRBD1 as a possible D gene (6 bases). Germline V gene lookup returns CDR1 SGHVS and CDR2 FQNEAQ. This CDR3 region has 14 residues. V lost 1 base and J 5 bases, leaving 6 bases between the germline ends. This CDR3 reads CASSLGQDNSPLHF. For the CDR3, the DNA is TGTGCCAGCAGCTTAGGACAGGATAATTCACCCCTCCACTTT.